This T cell receptor beta chain was identified in a study of cytomegalovirus exposure and HLA in healthy donors. The overall study: One earlier analysis, a look at 180 million or so T cells, found 100 million to 130 million unique TCR beta sequences.

This CDR3 is 14 amino acids long. J gave up 5 bases and V 4 bases, and 7 bases lay outside the gene matches. Germline V lookup: CDR1 SGHRS, CDR2 YFSETQ. 13 Jbeta primers and 60 Vbeta primers were used for the PCR. The method was immunoSEQ multiplex PCR; TCRdb's version includes in-frame clones alone and lacks a portion of them. The data contain about 140,000 clones, roughly 80% of them singletons. This TCR was sampled from a man aged 18 to 30 in good health and CMV-seronegative. V gene TRBV5-1 combines with J gene TRBJ1-1; 8 bases line up with TRBD1. Specimen: PBMCs. Here the CDR3 DNA reads TGCGCCAGCAGCGTAGACAGGGGAAAGACTGAAGCTTTCTTT. Protein product: CASSVDRGKTEAFF. Using reference TRBV5-1 and TRBJ1-1 for the parts outside the CDR3, the full variable domain is KAGVTQTPRYLIKTRGQQVTLSCSPISGHRSVSWYQQTPGQGLQFLFEYFSETQRNKGNFPGRFSGRQFSNSRSEMNVSTLELGDSALYLCASSVDRGKTEAFFGQGTRLTVV.